This T cell receptor beta chain was profiled in a study of blood T cell repertoires in COVID-19 (dated by TCRdb to the early 2020s). For the wider study: Samples from collaborators originated in the United States, Italy and Spain and spanned both the acute and convalescent phases of COVID-19. The repertoires were released in a freely available public database meant as a resource for research on the immune response to SARS-CoV-2. The prospective study material was composed of cDNA or gDNA derived from T cells, B-cell-depleted T cells, or PBMCs. HLA class I and class II types, where available, came from metadata supplied by the sample provider rather than from assay-based typing. A de-identified subject ID, COVID-19 status, age in years and sex were almost always included in the sample metadata. The samples were drawn from the first 160 participants of the ongoing ImmuneRACE study and from about 1,200 subjects provided by 6 global collaborators. Subjects who had been exposed to COVID-19, were actively infected with it, or had recovered from it provided the deeply sampled blood TCRbeta repertoires that made up the dataset. Overall study outcomes, separate from this receptor: The amount of clinical and demographic metadata varied by source and participant and was provided uncurated.

The collaborating institutions used their own protocols to collect whole blood in K2EDTA tubes. Collaborator samples were shipped for TCRbeta analysis as frozen whole blood, isolated PBMCs, or DNA extracted from either sample type. As concerns this clone: Its cognate antigen has yet to be identified. No base quality values were provided; no much bigger clone lies one nucleotide off.

The immunoSEQ Assay, a bias-controlled multiplex PCR, was used to amplify TCRbeta CDR3 regions from genomic DNA. As for the original processing: The number of nucleated cells in each sample was estimated by amplification of reference gene primers within the assay. Sequence reads were collapsed and filtered to measure the absolute abundance of every unique TCRbeta CDR3 rearrangement. For each sample, productive Simpson clonality was calculated as the square root of Simpson's diversity index across productive rearrangements. TCRdb provides this immuneACCESS table in a form limited to in-frame rearrangements. Some clones are lacking; in checked studies, under half of them reflect an unresolved V gene, and why the rest are absent is not known. The V and J calls and clone size were taken over from that table, and D and trimming were inferred from the DNA. This sample comprises about 52,000 clones, about 85% of them detected only once. The ten largest make up about 7.3% of the sample.

In the germline V gene, CDR1 corresponds to MDHEN and CDR2 to SYDVKM. The CDR3 runs 14 amino acids, cysteine and phenylalanine included. The CDR3 DNA has 42 bases and is translated from base 1. The V end gives up 6 bases and the J end 11 bases, leaving 10 bases in the junction not matched to a gene. Material: peripheral blood. The V and J genes are TRBV28 and TRBJ1-6; TRBD1 matches 7 bases in the middle. This TCR was recovered from a man aged 65 to 85 with active COVID-19. The sequenced DNA: TGTGCCAGCAGGCAGACCACAGGGGCGCCACCCCTCCACTTT. Translation gives CASRQTTGAPPLHF.